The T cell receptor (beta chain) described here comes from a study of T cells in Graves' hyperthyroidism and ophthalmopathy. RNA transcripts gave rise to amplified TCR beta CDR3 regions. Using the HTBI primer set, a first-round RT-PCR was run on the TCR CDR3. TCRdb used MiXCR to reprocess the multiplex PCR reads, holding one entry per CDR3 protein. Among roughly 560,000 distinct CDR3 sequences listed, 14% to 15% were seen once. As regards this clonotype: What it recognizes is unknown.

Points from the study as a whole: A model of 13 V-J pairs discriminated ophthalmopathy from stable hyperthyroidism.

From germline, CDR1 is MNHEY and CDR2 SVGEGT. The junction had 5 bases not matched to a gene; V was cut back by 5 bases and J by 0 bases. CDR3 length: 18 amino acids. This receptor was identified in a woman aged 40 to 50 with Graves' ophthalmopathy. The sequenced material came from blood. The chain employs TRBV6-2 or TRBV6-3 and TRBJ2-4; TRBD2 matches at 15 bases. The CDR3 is CASSGLAGGSLAKNIQYF. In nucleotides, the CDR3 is TGTGCCAGCAGTGGACTAGCGGGAGGGAGTCTAGCCAAAAACATTCAGTACTTC.